The clone carrying this TCR beta chain came up many times. The iRepertoire nested amplicon-rescue multiplex PCR amplified TCR alpha and beta CDR3s from RNA. MiXCR, applied by TCRdb to the multiplex PCR reads, yields one record per CDR3 protein. In the table there are approximately 93,000 distinct CDR3 sequences, approximately 39% of which are singletons. The data belong to a study of glioma-infiltrating T cells. The CDR3 is made up of 16 amino acids. The V gene's germline CDR1 is MNHEY and CDR2 SVGAGI. J gave up 6 bases and V 1 base, and 9 bases lay outside the gene matches. This receptor was identified in a human donor with low-grade glioma or glioblastoma, undergoing nonglioma brain surgery, or in good health (not recorded which). The chain links TRBV6-5 to TRBJ2-3; TRBD2 aligns across 8 bases. Input material: glioma tissue, nonneoplastic brain tissue, or PBMCs (not recorded which). This CDR3 reads CASSYYLAGGGDTQYF. The CDR3 nucleotides are TGTGCCAGCAGTTACTACCTCGCGGGAGGCGGGGATACGCAGTATTTT.